One sample yielded the 21 T cell receptor beta chains listed below, sequenced in a study of blood T cell repertoires in COVID-19. Generated by immunoSEQ multiplex PCR, the TCRdb table keeps only in-frame clones and is missing some. The sample records around 68,000 clones, approximately 91% being singletons. Material: peripheral blood. These receptor sequences come from a human donor in a cohort sampled during active COVID-19.

The CDR3 reads CSVGTGGRNEQFF. For the CDR3, the DNA is TGCAGCGTCGGGACAGGGGGTAGAAATGAGCAGTTCTTC. V usage is TRBV29-1 and J usage is TRBJ2-1, with 11 bases lining up with TRBD1. The ends lost 6 bases at V and 7 bases at J; junction bases unmatched: 5. CDR1 and CDR2 from the germline V gene are SQVTM and ANQGSEA. There are 13 residues in the CDR3.

The J gene is TRBJ2-6, the V gene TRBV27; D is perhaps TRBD1 (6 bases). The CDR3 runs 17 residues. The germline gives CDR1 MNHEY, CDR2 SMNVEV (reference sequence). V shed 4 bases and J shed 3 bases, with 16 bases lying between them. CDR3 nucleotides: TGTGCCAGCAGTTCCAGGGGACAAGGTAATGGGGCCAACGTCCTGACTTTC. Translated: CASSSRGQGNGANVLTF.

For this clone: The sample has other DNA sequences that encode this CDR3 too. V usage is TRBV5-1 and J usage is TRBJ2-7; 7 bases align to TRBD2. Germline CDR1 reads SGHRS; CDR2 reads YFSETQ. Trimming cost V 0 bases and J 6 bases; bases outside gene matches: 6. CDR3 length: 14 amino acids. The CDR3 coding sequence is TGCGCCAGCAGCTTGGTTGGCGGGAGCGGCGAGCAGTACTTC. Translating gives CASSLVGGSGEQYF.

V usage is TRBV10-3 and J usage is TRBJ2-4; weak D call: TRBD1 (6 bases). The CDR3 is made up of 12 amino acids. CDR1 and CDR2 from the germline V gene are ENHRY and SYGVKD. Trimming removed 6 bases at V and 5 bases at J, with 8 bases between. CDR3 amino acids: CAIRGAENIQYF. The CDR3 nucleotides are TGTGCCATCAGGGGGGCGGAAAACATTCAGTACTTC.

This chain uses TRBV28 with TRBJ2-3; 10 positions match TRBD2. This CDR3 region has 16 residues. With V trimmed by 6 bases and J by 4 bases, 10 bases remained unmatched. Germline V gene lookup returns CDR1 MDHEN and CDR2 SYDVKM. CDR3 sequence (DNA): TGTGCCAGCAGCCGGACAGCGGGAGGGCCTTCAGATACGCAGTATTTT. Protein: CASSRTAGGPSDTQYF.

This clone was found a few times. The chain couples TRBV7-9 to TRBJ2-3, with a possible D match to TRBD2 (5 bases). Germline CDR1 SEHNR, CDR2 FQNEAQ (reference sequence). The CDR3 is made up of 12 amino acids. Trimming took 5 bases from V and 5 from J, leaving 8 bases between them. CDR3 region: CASSPRGDTQYF. CDR3 DNA sequence: TGTGCCAGCAGCCCCCGGGGAGATACGCAGTATTTT.

This CDR3 is CASSSSGRAADTQYF. The CDR3 DNA reads as TGTGCCAGCAGCTCAAGCGGGAGGGCCGCAGATACGCAGTATTTT. The rearrangement joins TRBV5-5 to TRBJ2-3; 10 bases are shared with TRBD2. CDR3 size: 15 residues. The germline V gene encodes CDR1 SGHKS and CDR2 YYEKEE (reference sequence). The V and J ends lost 3 bases and 4 bases, in that order; junction bases with no gene match: 5. The full variable domain, rest sourced from reference TRBV5-5 and TRBJ2-3, is DAGVTQSPTHLIKTRGQQVTLRCSPISGHKSVSWYQQVLGQGPQFIFQYYEKEERGRGNFPDRFSARQFPNYSSELNVNALLLGDSALYLCASSSSGRAADTQYFGPGTRLTVL.

This chain connects TRBV4-2 to TRBJ2-4; 7 nucleotides align to TRBD1. The V gene's germline CDR1 is LGHNA and CDR2 YNFKEQ. This CDR3 region has 20 residues. The V and J ends lost 0 bases and 8 bases, in that order; junction bases with no gene match: 22. The DNA for the CDR3 is TGTGCCAGCAGCCAAGAACTCCATGCCCCTAAGGGGGCGAGGGGGTACATTCAGTACTTC. Its translation is CASSQELHAPKGARGYIQYF.

The count of this clone is one. The gene calls are TRBV7-8 and TRBJ2-1; the D gene is possibly TRBD2 (6 bases). V gave up 0 bases and J gave up 7 bases, with 16 bases separating them. CDR3 length equals 16 residues. The V gene's germline CDR1 is SGHVS and CDR2 FQNEAQ. The CDR3 DNA sequence: TGTGCCAGCAGCTTAGCGTGGGGTAGCGGCCAAAATGAGCAGTTCTTC. Its translation: CASSLAWGSGQNEQFF.

This chain connects TRBV5-6 to TRBJ2-3; D may be TRBD2 (6 bases). This CDR3 contains 12 residues. V was clipped by 2 bases and J by 5 bases, with 6 bases between them. CDR1 is SGHDT and CDR2 is YYEEEE in the germline V gene. CDR3 in amino acids: CASSFGGDTQYF. CDR3 sequence (DNA): TGTGCCAGCAGCTTCGGGGGAGATACGCAGTATTTT.

The chain links TRBV2 to TRBJ2-3; D may be TRBD2 (6 bases). V was trimmed by 5 bases and J by 10 bases, leaving 16 bases between them. CDR1 and CDR2 from the germline V gene are SNHLY and FYNNEI. The CDR3 is 13 residues long. CDR3 amino acids: CASSPRLGDAQYF. DNA of the CDR3: TGTGCCAGCAGTCCCAGACTAGGCGATGCGCAGTATTTT.

This chain connects TRBV9 to TRBJ2-3; 7 bases are shared with TRBD1. The germline gives CDR1 SGDLS, CDR2 YYNGEE. The ends lost 3 bases at V and 5 bases at J; junction bases unmatched: 15. The CDR3 runs 17 residues. The CDR3 protein is CASSARGLGQGRDTQYF. The CDR3 DNA sequence: TGTGCCAGCAGCGCGAGGGGGCTCGGGCAAGGGAGAGATACGCAGTATTTT.

This chain uses TRBV5-4 with TRBJ2-1, with TRBD1 matching 8 bases. The length of the CDR3 is 13 residues. Germline V CDR1 and CDR2: SGHNT, YYREEE (reference sequence). With V trimmed by 4 bases and J by 6 bases, 3 bases remained unmatched. The CDR3 region has the DNA TGTGCCAGCAGCATTGGACAGGGCAATGAGCAGTTCTTC. Protein product: CASSIGQGNEQFF.

V usage is TRBV12-3 or TRBV12-4 and J usage is TRBJ2-7; possible D gene TRBD1, 5 bases. V was trimmed by 5 bases and J by 6 bases, leaving 14 bases between them. This CDR3 comprises 13 residues. For the CDR3, the DNA is TGTGCCAGCAGTCCCCAGGGCCTTAGCGAGCAGTACTTC. Its translation: CASSPQGLSEQYF.

The chain is built from TRBV23-1 and TRBJ2-1; a weak D match, TRBD2 (6 bases). TRBV23-1 is known as an ORF, though its function is uncertain. The CDR3 has 15 residues. V lost 4 bases, J lost 8 bases, and 18 bases lay in between. Here the CDR3 reads CASSPPRDPADEQFF. For the CDR3, the DNA is TGCGCCAGCAGTCCCCCGCGGGACCCAGCGGATGAGCAGTTCTTC.

The chain couples TRBV28 to TRBJ2-1, with 9 bases identical to TRBD2. This CDR3 region has 15 residues. Germline CDR1 is MDHEN and CDR2 is SYDVKM. The V segment lost 1 base and the J segment 6 bases; nucleotides outside the gene matches: 4. The CDR3 is CASSLLAGGSNEQFF. DNA of the CDR3: TGTGCCAGCAGTTTATTGGCGGGAGGGAGCAATGAGCAGTTCTTC. Looking up the rest from reference TRBV28 and TRBJ2-1 gives the full variable domain: DVKVTQSSRYLVKRTGEKVFLECVQDMDHENMFWYRQDPGLGLRLIYFSYDVKMKEKGDIPEGYSVSREKKERFSLILESASTNQTSMYLCASSLLAGGSNEQFFGPGTRLTVL.

This chain links TRBV5-4 with TRBJ2-3; the match to TRBD2 covers 7 bases. From germline, CDR1 is SGHNT and CDR2 YYREEE (reference sequence). V dropped 3 bases and J dropped 1; count of bases not matched to a gene: 11. The length of the CDR3 is 17 residues. CDR3 sequence: CASSSPTAGVGTDTQYF. In DNA, the CDR3 is TGTGCCAGCAGCTCCCCGACGGCGGGAGTGGGCACAGATACGCAGTATTTT.

The CDR3 reads CASSPSALAGEGEQYF. In DNA form, the CDR3 reads TGTGCCAGCAGCCCATCCGCCTTAGCGGGAGAGGGCGAGCAGTACTTC. V and J are TRBV3-1 (or the pseudogene TRBV3-2) and TRBJ2-7; TRBD2 matches 9 bases. V shed 4 bases and J 6 bases; nucleotides not matched to a gene: 13. CDR3 length: 16 amino acids. CDR1 is LGHDT and CDR2 is YNNKEL in the germline V gene (reference sequence).

V is TRBV3-1 (or the pseudogene TRBV3-2) and J is TRBJ2-3, with 8 bases lining up with TRBD2. Germline V gives CDR1 LGHDT, CDR2 YNNKEL (reference sequence). This CDR3 is 19 amino acids long. V trimming: 0 bases; J trimming: 0 bases; junction bases outside the gene matches: 11. This CDR3 reads CASSQDNTLLAGSTDTQYF. The CDR3 DNA reads as TGTGCCAGCAGCCAAGATAATACCCTCTTAGCGGGGAGCACAGATACGCAGTATTTT.

This chain uses TRBV3-1 (or the pseudogene TRBV3-2) with TRBJ1-4; a weak D match, TRBD1 (6 bases). The CDR3 covers 15 residues. The V and J ends lost 2 bases and 13 bases respectively, with 20 bases between them. In germline, CDR1 is LGHDT, CDR2 YNNKEL (reference sequence). The DNA for the CDR3 is TGTGCCAGCAGCCAAACAGGGATGGGGGGGATGGGACTGTTTTTT. Its protein product is CASSQTGMGGMGLFF.

A note on this clone: At one end the junction does not follow the germline gene, possibly because of a read error. V and J are TRBV19 and TRBJ2-5; possible D gene TRBD2, 6 bases. Per germline, CDR1 LNHDA and CDR2 SQIVND (reference sequence). The CDR3 spans 16 residues. CDR3 nucleotide sequence: TGTGCCAGTAGTACCTTTGAGGAGGGCCTAGGAGAGACCCGGTACTTC. Residues: CASSTFEEGLGETRYF. The full variable domain, in which reference TRBV19 and TRBJ2-5 provide the parts outside the CDR3, is DGGITQSPKYLFRKEGQNVTLSCEQNLNHDAMYWYRQDPGQGLRLIYYSQIVNDFQKGDIAEGYSVSREKKESFPLTVTSAQKNPTAFYLCASSTFEEGLGETRYFGPGTRLLVL.